This T cell receptor beta chain was recorded in a study of T cell repertoires in cytomegalovirus infection. The overall study: Researchers turned to recently identified HLA-C-restricted CMV epitopes as well as well-studied HLA-B-restricted ones.

TCRdb fed the reads into MiXCR, producing one record per CDR3 protein. The sample holds about 27,000 distinct CDR3 sequences; about 19% are singletons and the top ten take approximately 80%. There are a few counts of this clonotype. Antigen: not known. The receptor's source is a human donor in good health (CMV status not recorded). Some clones in this sample may be carry-over from other donors' samples. The sample here was CD8+ T cells from cultured PBMCs, taken from culture after CMV antigen stimulation.

DNA of the CDR3: TGTGCCAGCAGTTCCCCCCGCGGCTCAGATACGCAGTATTTT. It codes for CASSSPRGSDTQYF. The gene calls are TRBV27 and TRBJ2-3; D gene ambiguous. V lost 4 bases, J lost 4 bases, and 12 bases lay in between. Germline CDR1 reads MNHEY; CDR2 reads SMNVEV (reference sequence). The CDR3 totals 14 residues.